Sequencing of this T cell receptor beta chain was carried out in a study of a mutant IDH1 vaccine in newly diagnosed glioma. Profiled with immunoSEQ multiplex PCR; TCRdb holds only in-frame clones, not every one. The sample lists fewer than 45,000 clones; about 86% were seen once. With regard to this clone: Its antigen is still unknown.

Noted time point: week 35, safety follow-up. Each vaccine dose was 300 ug of mutant IDH1 20-mer peptide, with topical imiquimod. Germline CDR1 is MGHRA and CDR2 is YSYEKL. The ends were cut back, 1 base at V and 3 bases at J, with 25 bases in the middle. The CDR3 is made up of 19 amino acids. Sequencing used PBMCs, obtained from a glioma patient whose treatment included an IDH1 peptide vaccine. The clonotype was recovered from a woman aged 40 to 49 with glioma. Some clones in this sample may be carry-over from other donors' samples. The rearrangement uses TRBV4-1 and TRBJ2-7; D is ambiguous. The CDR3 loop reads CASSQGTPQRVSANYEQYF. In nucleotides, the CDR3 is TGCGCCAGCAGCCAAGGCACCCCCCAGCGCGTGTCGGCGAACTACGAGCAGTACTTC.